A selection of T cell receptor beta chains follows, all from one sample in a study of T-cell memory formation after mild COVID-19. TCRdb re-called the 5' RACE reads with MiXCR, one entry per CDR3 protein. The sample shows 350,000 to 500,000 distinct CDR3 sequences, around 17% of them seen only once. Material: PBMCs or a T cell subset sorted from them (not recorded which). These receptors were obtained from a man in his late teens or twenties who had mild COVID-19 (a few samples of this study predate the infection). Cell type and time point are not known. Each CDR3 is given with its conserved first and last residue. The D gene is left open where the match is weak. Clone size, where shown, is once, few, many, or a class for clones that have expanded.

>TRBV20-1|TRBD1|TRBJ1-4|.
TGCAGTGCTAGTTACAGGGGAGCAACTAATGAAAAACTGTTTTTT
CSASYRGATNEKLFF
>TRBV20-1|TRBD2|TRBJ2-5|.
TGCAGTGCTAGAGGACTAGCGGGGATACAAGAGACCCAGTACTTC
CSARGLAGIQETQYF
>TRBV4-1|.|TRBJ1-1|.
TGCGCCAGCAGCCAAGTTCAGGGGCTGGAAACTGAAGCTTTCTTT
CASSQVQGLETEAFF
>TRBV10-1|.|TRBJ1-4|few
TGCGCCAGCAGCCCCGGACCTGCTGCGGAAATGTTTTTT
CASSPGPAAEMFF
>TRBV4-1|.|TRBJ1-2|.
TGCGCCAGCAGCCAAGCGTTCGGGTATGGCTACACCTTC
CASSQAFGYGYTF
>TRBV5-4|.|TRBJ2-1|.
TGTGCCAGCAGCTTGGCGAGAGGGGAGAATGAGCAGTTCTTC
CASSLARGENEQFF
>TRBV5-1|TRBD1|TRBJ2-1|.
TGCGCCAGCACGGGACAGGGCTTATACAATGAGCAGTTCTTC
CASTGQGLYNEQFF
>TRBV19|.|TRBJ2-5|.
TGTGCCAGTAGTATCGGGGGAGAGACCCAGTACTTC
CASSIGGETQYF
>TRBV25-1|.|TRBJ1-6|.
TGTGCCAGCAGGAGGAGAGGACCGGACGGTAATTCACCCCTCCACTTT
CASRRRGPDGNSPLHF
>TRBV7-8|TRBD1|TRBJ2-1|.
TGTGCCAGCAGCTCTCTCAGGGGGCCCAAGGATGAGCAGTTCTTC
CASSSLRGPKDEQFF
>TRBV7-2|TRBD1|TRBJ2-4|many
TGTGCCAGCAGCTTAAGGGGGCAAGGGGTCGGCAAAAACATTCAGTACTTC
CASSLRGQGVGKNIQYF
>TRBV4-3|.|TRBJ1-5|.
TGCGCCAGCAGCCAAGTATACAGGGGCAATCAGCCCCAGCATTTT
CASSQVYRGNQPQHF
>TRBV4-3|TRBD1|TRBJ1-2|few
TGCGCCAGCAGCCAAGAGTTTCAGGGGGCCTTTGGCTACACCTTC
CASSQEFQGAFGYTF
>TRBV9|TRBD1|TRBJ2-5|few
TGTGCCAGCAGCGACGACGACAGGGGTGGAGAAGGGACCCAGTACTTC
CASSDDDRGGEGTQYF
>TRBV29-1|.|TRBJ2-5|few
TGCAGCGTTGGGGTCCTCGGGGAGACCCAGTACTTC
CSVGVLGETQYF
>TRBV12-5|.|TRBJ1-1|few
TGTGCTAGTGGTTTGGCCCACACAGGGTGGACTGAAGCTTTCTTT
CASGLAHTGWTEAFF
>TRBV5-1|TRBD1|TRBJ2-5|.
TGCGCCAGCGGCGACCCCGGGACAGTGCAAGAGACCCAGTACTTC
CASGDPGTVQETQYF
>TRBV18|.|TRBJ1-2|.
TGTGCCAGCTCACCCGGGGACGGATCTAACTATGGCTACACCTTC
CASSPGDGSNYGYTF
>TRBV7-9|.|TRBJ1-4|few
TGTGCCAGCAGCTCACTACAGGGTACTAGTGAAAAACTGTTTTTT
CASSSLQGTSEKLFF